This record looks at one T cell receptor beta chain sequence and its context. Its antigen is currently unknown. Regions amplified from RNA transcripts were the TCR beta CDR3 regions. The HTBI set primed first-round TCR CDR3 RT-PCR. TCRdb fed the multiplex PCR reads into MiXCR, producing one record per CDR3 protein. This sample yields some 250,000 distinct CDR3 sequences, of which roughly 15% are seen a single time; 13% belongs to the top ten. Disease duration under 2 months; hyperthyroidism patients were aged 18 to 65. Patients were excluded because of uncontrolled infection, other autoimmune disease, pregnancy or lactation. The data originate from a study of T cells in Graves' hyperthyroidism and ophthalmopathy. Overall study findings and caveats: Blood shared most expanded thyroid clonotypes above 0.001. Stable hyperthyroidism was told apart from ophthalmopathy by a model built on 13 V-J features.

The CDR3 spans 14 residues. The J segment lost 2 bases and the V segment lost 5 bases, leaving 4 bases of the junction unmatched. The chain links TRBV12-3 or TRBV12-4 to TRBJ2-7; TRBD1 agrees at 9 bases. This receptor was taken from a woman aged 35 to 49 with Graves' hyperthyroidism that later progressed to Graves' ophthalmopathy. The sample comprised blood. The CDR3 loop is CASSRQGGAYEQYF. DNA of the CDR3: TGTGCCAGCAGTCGACAGGGGGGGGCCTACGAGCAGTACTTC.